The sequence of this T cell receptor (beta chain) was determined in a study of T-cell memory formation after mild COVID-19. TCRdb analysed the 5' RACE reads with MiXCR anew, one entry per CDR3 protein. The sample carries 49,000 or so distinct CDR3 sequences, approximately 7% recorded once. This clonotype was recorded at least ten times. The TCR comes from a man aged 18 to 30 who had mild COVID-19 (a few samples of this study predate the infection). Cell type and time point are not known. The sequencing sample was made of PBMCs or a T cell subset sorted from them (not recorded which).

CDR3 bases: TGCGCCAGCAGCTTCAGGACAGGGAGACAAGAGACCCAGTACTTC. It encodes CASSFRTGRQETQYF. The genes are TRBV5-1 and TRBJ2-5; 8 positions agree with TRBD1. The CDR3 has 15 residues. Germline CDR1 is SGHRS and CDR2 is YFSETQ. V lost 2 bases, J lost 2 bases, and 5 bases stayed unmatched.